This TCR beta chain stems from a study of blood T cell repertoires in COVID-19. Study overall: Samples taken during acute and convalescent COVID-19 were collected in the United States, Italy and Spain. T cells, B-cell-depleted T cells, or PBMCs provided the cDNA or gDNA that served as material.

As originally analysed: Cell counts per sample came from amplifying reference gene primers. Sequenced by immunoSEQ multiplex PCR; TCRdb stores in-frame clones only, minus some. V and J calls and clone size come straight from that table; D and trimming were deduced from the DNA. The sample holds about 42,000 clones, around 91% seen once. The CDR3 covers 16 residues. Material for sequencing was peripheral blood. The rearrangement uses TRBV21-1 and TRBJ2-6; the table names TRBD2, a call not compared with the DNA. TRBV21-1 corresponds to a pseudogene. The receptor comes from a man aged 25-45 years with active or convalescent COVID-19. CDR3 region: CASSKAPGSGANVLTF. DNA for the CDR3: TGTGCCAGCAGCAAAGCGCCCGGGTCTGGGGCCAACGTCCTGACTTTC.